Below are 26 T cell receptor beta chains sequenced from a single sample in a study of cytomegalovirus exposure and HLA in healthy donors. It was with 60 Vbeta and 13 Jbeta primers that the PCR ran. The data were produced by immunoSEQ multiplex PCR, yet TCRdb's version contains in-frame clones alone and is incomplete. The table lists 130,000 or so clones, over 70% of them singletons, with approximately 1.6% in the top ten. The sequenced sample was PBMCs. The receptors originated from a woman younger than 35 in good health and CMV-seronegative.

The V and J genes are TRBV30 and TRBJ2-7; TRBD1 matches 7 bases. V gave up 0 bases and J gave up 2 bases; unmatched junction bases: 7. The germline V gene encodes CDR1 GTSNPN and CDR2 SVGIG (reference sequence). The CDR3 spans 15 residues. The CDR3 sequence: CAWSVPGTDPYEQYF. The CDR3 DNA sequence: TGTGCCTGGAGTGTACCCGGGACAGACCCCTACGAGCAGTACTTC.

V and J are TRBV5-6 and TRBJ2-5; 12 bases are a match to TRBD2. The CDR3 is made up of 17 amino acids. CDR1 and CDR2 from the germline V gene are SGHDT and YYEEEE. The V gene end was trimmed by 0 bases and the J gene end by 2 bases; junction bases not matched to a gene: 5. CDR3 DNA sequence: TGTGCCAGCAGCTTGGGCCCTAGCGGGAGGGGGCAAGAGACCCAGTACTTC. Translating it yields CASSLGPSGRGQETQYF.

V and J are TRBV19 and TRBJ2-5; perhaps TRBD2 as D (5 bases). V shed 4 bases and J shed 8 bases, with 11 bases lying between them. The CDR3 is 12 amino acids. Germline V lookup: CDR1 LNHDA, CDR2 SQIVND (reference sequence). CDR3 in amino acids: CASSTRTGTQYF. The CDR3 DNA is TGTGCCAGTAGTACCCGGACGGGAACCCAGTACTTC.

V and J are TRBV27 and TRBJ1-2, with 7 bases lining up with TRBD1. J was trimmed by 8 bases and V by 5 bases; bases with no gene match: 11. Per the germline V gene, CDR1 is MNHEY and CDR2 is SMNVEV (reference sequence). The CDR3 has 14 amino acids. The CDR3 sequence is CASSREGAPGGYTF. CDR3 nucleotide sequence: TGTGCCAGCAGTCGGGAGGGGGCGCCCGGGGGCTACACCTTC.

V is TRBV21-1 and J is TRBJ1-5; TRBD1, the D gene given by the table, was not confirmed from the DNA. TRBV21-1 is termed a pseudogene. CDR3 size: 18 residues. The CDR3 DNA follows: TGTGCCAGCAGCTGGGGGGACAGGACCTCTTATAGCAATCAGCCCCAGCATTTT. Encoded protein: CASSWGDRTSYSNQPQHF.

The chain joins TRBV5-4 to TRBJ2-7, with 8 bases lining up with TRBD1. Germline CDR1 SGHNT, CDR2 YYREEE (reference sequence). This CDR3 contains 15 residues. The junction had 9 bases not matched to a gene; V was cut back by 1 base and J by 6 bases. CDR3 amino acids: CASSLKQGATSEQYF. The DNA of the CDR3 is TGTGCCAGCAGCTTGAAGCAGGGGGCTACTTCCGAGCAGTACTTC.

The CDR3 loop is CASSIDHRETGQGGGYTF. CDR3 sequence (DNA): TGTGCCAGTAGTATAGATCACCGAGAGACAGGCCAGGGCGGTGGCTACACCTTC. The chain joins TRBV19 to TRBJ1-2; possibly TRBD1 for D (6 bases). Germline lookup yields CDR1 LNHDA and CDR2 SQIVND (reference sequence). Between the trimmed V and J ends, which lost 0 bases and 7 bases, there was a span of 24 bases. This CDR3 comprises 18 residues.

The rearrangement uses TRBV27 and TRBJ2-1, with TRBD1 identical over 7 bases. This CDR3 comprises 12 residues. The germline gives CDR1 MNHEY, CDR2 SMNVEV (reference sequence). The ends lost 5 bases at V and 6 bases at J; junction bases unmatched: 1. The CDR3 reads CASSRTGNEQFF. The CDR3 DNA reads as TGTGCCAGCAGTCGGACAGGCAATGAGCAGTTCTTC.

The chain carries TRBV28 and TRBJ1-5; D ambiguous. Trimming removed 6 bases at V and 4 bases at J, with 10 bases between. The CDR3 has 13 amino acids. Germline V gene lookup returns CDR1 MDHEN and CDR2 SYDVKM. CDR3 bases: TGTGCCAGCAGCCACATGATGAATCAGCCCCAGCATTTT. It yields the protein CASSHMMNQPQHF.

This rearrangement joins TRBV27 to TRBJ1-2, with D unresolved. The CDR3 contains 15 residues. Trimming left V 5 bases short and J 0 bases short, with 13 bases between. CDR1 MNHEY and CDR2 SMNVEV come from the germline V gene (reference sequence). CDR3 in DNA: TGTGCCAGCAGTACCCGTCAAGGAGCTAACTATGGCTACACCTTC. It translates to CASSTRQGANYGYTF.

The rearrangement uses TRBV5-6 and TRBJ1-2, with D possibly being TRBD1 (6 bases). Trimming stripped 4 bases from V and 4 bases from J, with 17 bases between. This CDR3 is 15 amino acids long. Germline CDR1 SGHDT, CDR2 YYEEEE. The DNA for the CDR3 is TGTGCCAGCAGCCCAGCAGGGGAGGGCGGCTATGGCTACACCTTC. As protein: CASSPAGEGGYGYTF.

V and J are TRBV27 and TRBJ2-7; a weak D match, TRBD1 (5 bases). Trimming cost V 2 bases and J 1 base, with 18 bases left between them. CDR3 length: 17 amino acids. The germline CDR1 and CDR2 sequences are MNHEY and SMNVEV (reference sequence). The CDR3 DNA sequence: TGTGCCAGCAGTTTAAAGGCAGGGTCGCCCGAATCCTACGAGCAGTACTTC. Protein sequence: CASSLKAGSPESYEQYF.

This chain uses TRBV6-1 with TRBJ2-7; 7 bases align to TRBD1. The length of the CDR3 is 15 residues. From germline, CDR1 is MNHNS and CDR2 SASEGT. The V gene end was trimmed by 1 base and the J gene end by 6 bases; junction bases not matched to a gene: 9. In DNA, the CDR3 is TGTGCCAGCAGTGAAGTCATCGGACAGGTCTCCGAGCAGTACTTC. Amino acids: CASSEVIGQVSEQYF.

This rearrangement joins TRBV7-6 to TRBJ2-7; 9 nucleotides match TRBD1. The CDR3 runs to 14 residues. V lost 5 bases and J lost 4; bases outside the gene matches: 6. Germline CDR1 SGHVS, CDR2 FNYEAQ. The CDR3 loop reads CASSPRDRDYEQYF. Here the CDR3 DNA reads TGTGCCAGCAGCCCCCGGGACAGGGATTACGAGCAGTACTTC.

This clone was recorded only once. V gene TRBV6-5 combines with J gene TRBJ1-2; 7 positions match TRBD1. V was clipped by 2 bases and J by 5 bases; unmatched bases: 5. CDR1 and CDR2 (germline): MNHEY, SVGAGI. The CDR3 contains 14 residues. This CDR3 reads CASSYATGPYGYTF. CDR3 in DNA: TGTGCCAGCAGTTACGCGACAGGGCCTTATGGCTACACCTTC.

The rearrangement joins TRBV30 to TRBJ2-5; tentative D call: TRBD2 (5 bases). There are 14 residues in the CDR3. V was pared by 2 bases and J by 2 bases, with 12 bases between. Germline V gene lookup returns CDR1 GTSNPN and CDR2 SVGIG (reference sequence). This CDR3 is CAWSPLASQETQYF. CDR3 nucleotides: TGTGCCTGGAGTCCCCTAGCCAGTCAAGAGACCCAGTACTTC. Together with reference TRBV30 and TRBJ2-5, the CDR3 gives the full variable domain: SQTIHQWPATLVQPVGSPLSLECTVEGTSNPNLYWYRQAAGRGLQLLFYSVGIGQISSEVPQNLSASRPQDRQFILSSKKLLLSDSGFYLCAWSPLASQETQYFGPGTRLLVL.

The chain's CDR3 is CASSLAEAGAHEQYF. Here the CDR3 DNA reads TGCGCCAGCAGCTTGGCCGAGGCAGGGGCCCACGAGCAGTACTTC. V gene TRBV5-1 combines with J gene TRBJ2-7; D is perhaps TRBD1 (6 bases). Trimming took off 0 bases at V and 5 bases at J, with 15 bases between the two ends. The germline V gene encodes CDR1 SGHRS and CDR2 YFSETQ. CDR3 size: 15 residues. Full variable domain (missing parts from reference TRBV5-1 and TRBJ2-7): KAGVTQTPRYLIKTRGQQVTLSCSPISGHRSVSWYQQTPGQGLQFLFEYFSETQRNKGNFPGRFSGRQFSNSRSEMNVSTLELGDSALYLCASSLAEAGAHEQYFGPGTRLTVT.

The chain links TRBV5-6 to TRBJ1-2; 7 nucleotides agree with TRBD1. Per germline, CDR1 SGHDT and CDR2 YYEEEE. The ends lost 4 bases at V and 0 bases at J; junction bases unmatched: 3. This CDR3 region has 14 residues. CDR3 DNA: TGTGCCAGCAGCGCGGGACAGACTAACTATGGCTACACCTTC. Its translation: CASSAGQTNYGYTF.

The chain has TRBV10-2 and TRBJ2-2; no definite D call. Per germline, CDR1 WSHSY and CDR2 SAAADI. The CDR3 has 13 residues. The germline V and J ends were trimmed by 5 bases and 6 bases, with 10 bases remaining between them. CDR3 sequence (DNA): TGCGCCAGCAGTCCCAACTCGCCCGGGGAGCTGTTTTTT. Translated: CASSPNSPGELFF.

The table lists this clone with a count of one. V gene TRBV12-5 combines with J gene TRBJ1-5, with no clear D. The CDR3 length is 11 residues. The V and J ends lost 7 bases and 6 bases respectively, with 7 bases between them. Germline V gene lookup returns CDR1 LGHNT and CDR2 FRNRAP. The CDR3 sequence is CASALGQPQHF. The CDR3 nucleotides read TGTGCTAGTGCCCTAGGTCAGCCCCAGCATTTT.

The CDR3 DNA sequence: TGTGCCAGCAGCCCCCCAGGGATGGATGAAAAACTGTTTTTT. Translation gives CASSPPGMDEKLFF. The V call is TRBV16, the J call TRBJ1-4, with D possibly being TRBD1 (5 bases). V was pared by 4 bases and J by 6 bases, with 12 bases between. Germline V CDR1 and CDR2: KGHSY, FQNENV. CDR3 length: 14 amino acids.

The chain combines TRBV19 with TRBJ2-2; D might be TRBD2 (6 bases). The V gene lost 3 bases and the J gene lost 7 bases, with 24 bases spanning the gap. The CDR3 sequence is 18 residues long. Germline loops: CDR1 LNHDA, CDR2 SQIVND (reference sequence). The CDR3 region is CASSIPTPLTRLGGELFF. Here the CDR3 DNA reads TGTGCCAGTAGTATCCCCACCCCACTGACTAGACTAGGCGGGGAGCTGTTTTTT.

This chain uses TRBV19 with TRBJ1-1; TRBD1 is a possible D gene (6 bases). CDR1 and CDR2 from the germline V gene are LNHDA and SQIVND (reference sequence). V was shortened by 5 bases and J by 4 bases, with 20 bases between the two germline ends. This CDR3 spans 16 amino acids. CDR3 protein: CASSPQRGGSGTEAFF. CDR3 nucleotide sequence: TGTGCCAGTAGTCCCCAGCGGGGGGGCTCAGGCACTGAAGCTTTCTTT.

The chain couples TRBV27 to TRBJ2-3; 7 bases fit TRBD2. Per the germline V gene, CDR1 is MNHEY and CDR2 is SMNVEV (reference sequence). V was clipped by 2 bases and J by 6 bases; unmatched bases: 5. The CDR3 has 14 residues. The CDR3 sequence is CASSLGRDWDTQYF. In nucleotides, the CDR3 is TGTGCCAGCAGTTTAGGGAGGGATTGGGATACGCAGTATTTT.

The chain joins TRBV9 to TRBJ2-3, with 11 bases lining up with TRBD2. Germline V gene lookup returns CDR1 SGDLS and CDR2 YYNGEE. V gave up 2 bases and J gave up 4 bases; unmatched junction bases: 3. This CDR3 comprises 15 residues. The CDR3 DNA reads as TGTGCCAGCAGCGTGACTAGCGGGATGGCAGATACGCAGTATTTT. It is translated as CASSVTSGMADTQYF.

CDR3: CASSRLFPPGTDTQYF. CDR3 in DNA: TGCGCCAGCAGCCGTTTGTTCCCACCGGGCACAGATACGCAGTATTTT. The genes are TRBV4-1 and TRBJ2-3; D gene unclear. V lost 4 bases and J lost 1, with 15 bases in between. CDR3 length equals 16 residues. Germline CDR1 MGHRA, CDR2 YSYEKL.